The text below deals with one T cell receptor (beta chain). Its antigen is still unknown. The data belong to a study of lymphopenia after photon versus proton radiotherapy. Regarding the study as a whole: Relative stability marked proton patients; photon patients lost diversity and naive cells. Post-nadir TCR diversity decline inversely tracked overall survival among those who died. After the lymphocyte nadir, photon-treated repertoires showed oligoclonal expansion, especially of CD8+ Temra cells.

The method was immunoSEQ multiplex PCR; TCRdb's version includes in-frame clones alone and lacks a portion of them. This table holds 89,000 or so clones, around four fifths found once. Germline lookup yields CDR1 MDHEN and CDR2 SYDVKM. The V and J ends lost 2 bases and 5 bases respectively, with 18 bases between them. The CDR3 has 16 amino acids. The receptor was isolated from a man in his 60s with pancreatic cancer. The chain is built from TRBV28 and TRBJ1-1; D is perhaps TRBD1 (5 bases). The material was peripheral blood, obtained from a patient treated with proton-based radiotherapy. The CDR3 is CASSLNGRGRETEAFF. In DNA, the CDR3 is TGTGCCAGCAGTTTAAACGGACGGGGCAGGGAGACTGAAGCTTTCTTT.